The clone carrying this T cell receptor (beta chain) has only a few counts. This sample is drawn from a study of blood T cell repertoires in COVID-19. How the authors handled the data: Estimates of nucleated cell counts were drawn from the amplification of reference gene primers. Assay: immunoSEQ multiplex PCR; the TCRdb copy retains only in-frame clones and omits some. V, J and clone size derive from that table, while D and trimming were established from the DNA sequence. The sample has hundreds of thousands of clones, 85% seen once; the top ten hold 10% to 15%. This CDR3 comprises 15 residues. Trimming left V 0 bases short and J 6 bases short, with 12 bases between. CDR1 and CDR2 from the germline V gene are LGHNA and YSLEER.

This clonotype was obtained from a human donor in a cohort sampled during active COVID-19. The chain has TRBV4-3 and TRBJ1-3; TRBD1 is a possible D gene (5 bases). The sequenced sample was peripheral blood. In DNA form, the CDR3 reads TGCGCCAGCAGCCAAGATTCGGGAGGGGTAAACACCATATATTTT. It encodes CASSQDSGGVNTIYF.